This T cell receptor beta chain was found in a study of beta chain features in type 1 diabetes. Whole-study findings and limits: The study found fewer insertions and more deletions at VDJ junctions in type 1 diabetes patients. Compared with healthy donors, patients appeared to share more similar naive, central memory and regulatory TCRB repertoires. In all four CD4+ subsets, TCRB CDR3 length was significantly, moderately reduced in type 1 diabetes.

Details on this clone: Its antigen is unidentified.

Trimming at V came to 4 bases and at J to 1 base, leaving 6 bases not matched to a gene. The germline V gene encodes CDR1 SGDLS and CDR2 YYNGEE. The CDR3 is 15 residues long. The study reverse transcribed the entire isolated RNA, so it sequenced expressed TCRB transcripts. Deep immunoSEQ sequencing covered naive, central memory and regulatory T cell samples. Measured with immunoSEQ multiplex PCR; TCRdb has only the in-frame clones, and not every one. The repertoire holds a few hundred thousand clones, approximately 13% seen once, with around 0.035% in the top ten. The source material was naive CD4+ T cells from blood. The clonotype originates from a man aged 30-40 years in good health. The chain is built from TRBV9 and TRBJ2-3; 7 nucleotides align to TRBD2. CDR3 sequence: CASSITSARTDTQYF. The CDR3 DNA is TGTGCCAGCAGCATAACTAGCGCCCGCACAGATACGCAGTATTTT. The whole variable domain, filled in from reference TRBV9 and TRBJ2-3, reads DSGVTQTPKHLITATGQRVTLRCSPRSGDLSVYWYQQSLDQGLQFLIQYYNGEERAKGNILERFSAQQFPDLHSELNLSSLELGDSALYFCASSITSARTDTQYFGPGTRLTVL.